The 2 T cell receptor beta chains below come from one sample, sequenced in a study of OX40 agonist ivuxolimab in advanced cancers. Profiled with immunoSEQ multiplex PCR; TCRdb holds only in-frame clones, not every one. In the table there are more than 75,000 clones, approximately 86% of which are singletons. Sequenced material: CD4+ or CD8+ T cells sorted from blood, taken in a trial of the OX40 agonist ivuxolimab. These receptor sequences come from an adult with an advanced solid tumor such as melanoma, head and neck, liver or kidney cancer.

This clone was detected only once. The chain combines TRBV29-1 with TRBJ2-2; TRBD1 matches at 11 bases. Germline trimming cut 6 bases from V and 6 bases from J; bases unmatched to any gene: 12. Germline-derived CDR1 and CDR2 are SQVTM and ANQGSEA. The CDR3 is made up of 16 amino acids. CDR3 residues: CSVPGTGGVVAGELFF. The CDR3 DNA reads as TGCAGCGTCCCAGGGACAGGGGGAGTGGTGGCCGGGGAGCTGTTTTTT.

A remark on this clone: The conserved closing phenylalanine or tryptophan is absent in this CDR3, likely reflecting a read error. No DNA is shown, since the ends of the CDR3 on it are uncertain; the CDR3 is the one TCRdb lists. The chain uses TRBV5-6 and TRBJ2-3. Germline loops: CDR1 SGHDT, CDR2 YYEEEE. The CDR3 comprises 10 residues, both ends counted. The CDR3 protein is CASSLGETPR.